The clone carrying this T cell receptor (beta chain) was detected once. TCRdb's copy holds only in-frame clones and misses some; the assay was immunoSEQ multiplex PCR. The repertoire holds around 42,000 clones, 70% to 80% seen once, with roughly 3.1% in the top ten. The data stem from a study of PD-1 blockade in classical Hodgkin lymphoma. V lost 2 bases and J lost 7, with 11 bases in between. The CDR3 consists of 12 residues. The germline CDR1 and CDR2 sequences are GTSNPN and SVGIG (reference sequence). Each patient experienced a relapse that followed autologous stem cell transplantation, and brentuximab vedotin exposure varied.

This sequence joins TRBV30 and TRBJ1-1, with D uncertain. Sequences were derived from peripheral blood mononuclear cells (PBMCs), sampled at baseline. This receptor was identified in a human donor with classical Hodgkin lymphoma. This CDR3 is CAWSPGRFEAFF. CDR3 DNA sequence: TGTGCCTGGAGTCCCGGACGATTTGAAGCTTTCTTT.